These 3 T cell receptor beta chains were sequenced from one sample in a study of blood T cell repertoires in COVID-19. Clones were read by immunoSEQ multiplex PCR, and TCRdb kept only the in-frame ones, dropping some. The table lists 90,000 to 120,000 clones, about nine tenths of them singletons. The sample taken for sequencing was peripheral blood. These TCRs come from a man between 65 and 80 years old with acute or convalescent COVID-19.

The chain employs TRBV5-6 and TRBJ1-2, with D perhaps matching TRBD1 (5 bases). This CDR3 has 15 residues. V lost 0 bases, J lost 3 bases, and 12 bases lay in between. The germline V gene has CDR1 SGHDT and CDR2 YYEEEE. CDR3 coding DNA: TGTGCCAGCAGCTTGGTTGAGGGAGGGGACTATGGCTACACCTTC. It codes for CASSLVEGGDYGYTF.

This clone came up once. The J gene is TRBJ1-1, the V gene TRBV27, with TRBD1 identical over 7 bases. J was trimmed by 3 bases and V by 4 bases; bases with no gene match: 5. This CDR3 region has 14 residues. Per germline, CDR1 MNHEY and CDR2 SMNVEV (reference sequence). CDR3 nucleotide sequence: TGTGCCAGCAGTTCCGAGGGGGCATACACTGAAGCTTTCTTT. Translating gives CASSSEGAYTEAFF.

The chain recombines TRBV10-1 with TRBJ1-2; 7 nucleotides match TRBD1. V trimming: 3 bases; J trimming: 2 bases; junction bases outside the gene matches: 6. The length of the CDR3 is 15 residues. The germline V gene encodes CDR1 WNHNN and CDR2 SYGVQD (reference sequence). CDR3 amino acids: CASSDGTGANYGYTF. The CDR3 nucleotides are TGCGCCAGCAGTGATGGTACAGGGGCAAACTATGGCTACACCTTC.